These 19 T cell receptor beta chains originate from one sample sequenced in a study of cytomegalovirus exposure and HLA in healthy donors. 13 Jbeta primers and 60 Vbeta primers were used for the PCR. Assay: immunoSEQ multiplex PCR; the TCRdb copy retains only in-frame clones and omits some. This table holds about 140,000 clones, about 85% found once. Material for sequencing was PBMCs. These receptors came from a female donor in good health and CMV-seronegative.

CDR3 amino acids: CASSLEQGRGYEQYF. The CDR3 nucleotides read TGTGCCAGCAGCTTAGAGCAGGGAAGGGGCTACGAGCAGTACTTC. This rearrangement joins TRBV11-3 to TRBJ2-7, with TRBD1 as a possible D gene (5 bases). V was trimmed by 0 bases and J by 3 bases, leaving 12 bases between them. The CDR3 totals 15 residues. Germline assignment: CDR1 SGHNT and CDR2 YENEEA. The full variable domain, with the rest looked up from reference TRBV11-3 and TRBJ2-7, is EAGVVQSPRYKIIEKKQPVAFWCNPISGHNTLYWYLQNLGQGPELLIRYENEEAVDDSQLPKDRFSAERLKGVDSTLKIQPAELGDSAVYLCASSLEQGRGYEQYFGPGTRLTVT.

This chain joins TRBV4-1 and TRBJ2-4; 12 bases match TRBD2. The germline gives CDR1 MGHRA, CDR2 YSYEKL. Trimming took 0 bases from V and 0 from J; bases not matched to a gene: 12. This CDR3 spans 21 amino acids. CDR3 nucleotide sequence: TGCGCCAGCAGCCAAGAGTGGACTAGCGGGATGCTATTACTAGCCAAAAACATTCAGTACTTC. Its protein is CASSQEWTSGMLLLAKNIQYF.

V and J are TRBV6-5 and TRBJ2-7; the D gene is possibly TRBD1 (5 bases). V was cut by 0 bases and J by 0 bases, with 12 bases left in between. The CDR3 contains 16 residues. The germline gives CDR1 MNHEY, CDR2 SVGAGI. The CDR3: CASSYSRTRSSYEQYF. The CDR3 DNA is TGTGCCAGCAGTTACTCGAGGACAAGAAGCTCCTACGAGCAGTACTTC.

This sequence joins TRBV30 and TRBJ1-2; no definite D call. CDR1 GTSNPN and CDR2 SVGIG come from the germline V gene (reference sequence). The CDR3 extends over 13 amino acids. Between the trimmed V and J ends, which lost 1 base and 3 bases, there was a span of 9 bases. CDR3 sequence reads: CAWSASIDYGYTF. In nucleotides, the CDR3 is TGTGCCTGGAGTGCTTCGATAGACTATGGCTACACCTTC.

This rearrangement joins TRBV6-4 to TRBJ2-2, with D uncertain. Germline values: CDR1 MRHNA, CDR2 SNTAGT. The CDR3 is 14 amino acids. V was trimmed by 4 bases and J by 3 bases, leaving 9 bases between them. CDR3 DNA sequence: TGTGCCAGCAGTGTCTTCCGGGACACCGGGGAGCTGTTTTTT. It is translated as CASSVFRDTGELFF.

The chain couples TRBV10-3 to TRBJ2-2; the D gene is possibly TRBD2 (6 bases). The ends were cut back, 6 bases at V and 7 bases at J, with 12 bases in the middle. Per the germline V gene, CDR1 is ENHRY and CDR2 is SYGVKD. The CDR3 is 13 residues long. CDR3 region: CAISPGLSGELFF. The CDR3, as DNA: TGTGCCATCAGCCCGGGACTTAGCGGGGAGCTGTTTTTT.

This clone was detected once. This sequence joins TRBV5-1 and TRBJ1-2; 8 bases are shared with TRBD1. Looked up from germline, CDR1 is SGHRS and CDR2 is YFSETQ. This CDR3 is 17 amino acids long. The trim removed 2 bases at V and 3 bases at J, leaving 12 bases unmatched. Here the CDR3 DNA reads TGCGCCAGCAGCTTAGCACCCCAGGGGGCGAGCGACTATGGCTACACCTTC. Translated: CASSLAPQGASDYGYTF.

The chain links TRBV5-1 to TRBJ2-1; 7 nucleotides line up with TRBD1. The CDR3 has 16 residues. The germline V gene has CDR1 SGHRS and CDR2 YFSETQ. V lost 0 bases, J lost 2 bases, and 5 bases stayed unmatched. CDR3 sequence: CASSLANRGPYNEQFF. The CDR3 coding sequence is TGCGCCAGCAGCTTGGCCAACAGGGGCCCCTACAATGAGCAGTTCTTC. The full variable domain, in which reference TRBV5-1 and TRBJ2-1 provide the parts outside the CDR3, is KAGVTQTPRYLIKTRGQQVTLSCSPISGHRSVSWYQQTPGQGLQFLFEYFSETQRNKGNFPGRFSGRQFSNSRSEMNVSTLELGDSALYLCASSLANRGPYNEQFFGPGTRLTVL.

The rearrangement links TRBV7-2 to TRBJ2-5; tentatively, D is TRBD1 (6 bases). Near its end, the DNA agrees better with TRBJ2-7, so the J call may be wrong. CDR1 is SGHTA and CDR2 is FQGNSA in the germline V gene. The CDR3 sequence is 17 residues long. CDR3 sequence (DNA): TGTGCCAGCAGCTTAGCGACGGACAGACGAGCTACCTACGAGCAGTACTTC. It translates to CASSLATDRRATYEQYF.

Here the CDR3 DNA reads TGTGCCAGTAGGGGGGACACGACTTATGGCTACACCTTC. As protein: CASRGDTTYGYTF. This chain uses TRBV19 with TRBJ1-2, with a tentative D call TRBD1 (6 bases). The V gene lost 6 bases and the J gene lost 5 bases, with 13 bases spanning the gap. This CDR3 spans 13 amino acids. Germline loops: CDR1 LNHDA, CDR2 SQIVND (reference sequence).

The CDR3 DNA sequence: TGCAGCGTTGAGGGGTTCCCGGGACTAGCGGGTCTTACGCAGTATTTT. Its translation is CSVEGFPGLAGLTQYF. The chain links TRBV29-1 to TRBJ2-3; 12 nucleotides match TRBD2. CDR1 is SQVTM and CDR2 is ANQGSEA in the germline V gene. Unmatched junction bases numbered 12, after V lost 3 bases and J lost 8 bases. This CDR3 has 16 amino acids.

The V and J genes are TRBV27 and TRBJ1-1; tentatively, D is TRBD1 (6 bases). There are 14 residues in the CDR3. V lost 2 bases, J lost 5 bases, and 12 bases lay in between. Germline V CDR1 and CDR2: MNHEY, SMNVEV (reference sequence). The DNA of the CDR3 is TGTGCCAGCAGTTTAAAGGCAGGGGTGACTGAAGCTTTCTTT. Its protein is CASSLKAGVTEAFF.

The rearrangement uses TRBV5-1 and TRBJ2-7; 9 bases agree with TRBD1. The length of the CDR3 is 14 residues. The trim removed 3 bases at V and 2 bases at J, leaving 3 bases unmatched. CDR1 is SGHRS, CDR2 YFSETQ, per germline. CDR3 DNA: TGCGCCAGCAGCTCCCGACAGGGGGCCTACGAGCAGTACTTC. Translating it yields CASSSRQGAYEQYF.

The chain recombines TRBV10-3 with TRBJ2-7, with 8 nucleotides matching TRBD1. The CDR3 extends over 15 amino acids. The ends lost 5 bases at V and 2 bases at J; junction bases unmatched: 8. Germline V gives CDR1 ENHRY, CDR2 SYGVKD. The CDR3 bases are TGTGCCATCAGTTTAGGGACAGGAAACCCCTACGAGCAGTACTTC. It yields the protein CAISLGTGNPYEQYF.

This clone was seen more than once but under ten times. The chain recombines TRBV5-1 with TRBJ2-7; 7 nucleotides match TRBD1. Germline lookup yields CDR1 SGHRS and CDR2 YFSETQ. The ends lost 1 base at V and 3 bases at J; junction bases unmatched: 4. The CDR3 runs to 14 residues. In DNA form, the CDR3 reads TGCGCCAGCAGCTTGTTCCCAGGGGGCTACGAGCAGTACTTC. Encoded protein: CASSLFPGGYEQYF. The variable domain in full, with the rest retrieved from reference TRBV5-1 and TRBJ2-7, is KAGVTQTPRYLIKTRGQQVTLSCSPISGHRSVSWYQQTPGQGLQFLFEYFSETQRNKGNFPGRFSGRQFSNSRSEMNVSTLELGDSALYLCASSLFPGGYEQYFGPGTRLTVT.

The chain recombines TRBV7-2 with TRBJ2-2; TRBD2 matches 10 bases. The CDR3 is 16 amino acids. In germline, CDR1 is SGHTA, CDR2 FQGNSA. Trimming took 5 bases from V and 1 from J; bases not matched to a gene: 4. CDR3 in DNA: TGTGCCAGCAGCCCCGCTAGCGGGGGGAACACCGGGGAGCTGTTTTTT. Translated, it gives CASSPASGGNTGELFF. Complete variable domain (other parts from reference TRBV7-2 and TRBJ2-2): GAGVSQSPSNKVTEKGKDVELRCDPISGHTALYWYRQSLGQGLEFLIYFQGNSAPDKSGLPSDRFSAERTGGSVSTLTIQRTQQEDSAVYLCASSPASGGNTGELFFGEGSRLTVL.

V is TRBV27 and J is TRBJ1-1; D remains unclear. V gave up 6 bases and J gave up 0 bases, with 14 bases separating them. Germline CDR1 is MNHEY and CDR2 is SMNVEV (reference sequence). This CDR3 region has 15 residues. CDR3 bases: TGTGCCAGCAGGCGGGAGGGAGGGATGAACACTGAAGCTTTCTTT. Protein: CASRREGGMNTEAFF.

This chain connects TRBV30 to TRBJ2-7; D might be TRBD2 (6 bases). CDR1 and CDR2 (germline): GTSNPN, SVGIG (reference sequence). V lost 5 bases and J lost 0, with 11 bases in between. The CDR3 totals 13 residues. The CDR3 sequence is CAWGDWGSYEQYF. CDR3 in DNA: TGTGCCTGGGGGGACTGGGGCTCCTACGAGCAGTACTTC.

CDR3 nucleotide sequence: TGTGCCTGGAGTGTCGACGTGAGGGTAAATGAGCAGTTCTTC. Its translation is CAWSVDVRVNEQFF. The chain couples TRBV30 to TRBJ2-1; D possibly corresponds to TRBD2 (5 bases). V shed 0 bases and J shed 7 bases, with 13 bases lying between them. This CDR3 has 14 amino acids. Germline values: CDR1 GTSNPN, CDR2 SVGIG (reference sequence).